The source of this T cell receptor beta chain is a study of low-dose radiotherapy and immunotherapy resistance in tumors. Study-level background: With fractions of 0.5 Gy given every 2 weeks, Cohort 1 accumulated a total of 6.5 Gy. On a schedule of every two weeks, intravenous cyclophosphamide at a dose of 200 mg/m2 was delivered one day before each radiation and immunotherapy administration.

Time point noted: before trial treatment. V lost 4 bases and J 5 bases, leaving 18 bases between the germline ends. Germline CDR1 is SGHRS and CDR2 is YFSETQ. The CDR3 totals 15 residues. Primers targeting TRAV and TRBV primed first-strand cDNA, covering alpha and beta chains. With a constant-region primer and a V-primer adapter, TCRs were subjected to roughly 18 PCR cycles of amplification. TCRdb redid the calling of the reads with MiXCR, one entry per CDR3 protein. The repertoire includes tens of thousands of distinct CDR3 sequences, roughly 30% of them detected once, and more than 9.5% sits in the top ten. In this sample, this clonotype turned up many times.

The rearrangement uses TRBV5-1 and TRBJ1-1; D remains unclear. The specimen was PBMCs, collected before treatment. This clonotype originated in a female donor with ovarian cancer. CDR3 sequence: CASSAESRSGTEAFF. The CDR3 DNA reads TGCGCCAGCAGCGCTGAAAGCAGGTCTGGGACTGAAGCTTTCTTT.